This T cell receptor beta chain emerged from a study of blood T cells in healthy people across ages. Regarding the study as a whole: Reliance upon unsorted PBMCs precluded definitive naive versus antigen-experienced comparison. There were more naive CD4+ cells and higher diversity in long-lived donors than in aged donors. Per-million-T-cell TCR beta diversity fell roughly linearly with age.

The CDR3 length is 15 residues. The V and J ends lost 6 bases and 7 bases respectively, with 22 bases between them. CDR1 DFQATT and CDR2 SNEGSKA come from the germline V gene (reference sequence). A sample-barcoded 5' primer and a J-beta primer mix were used in a second PCR of about 7 to 12 cycles. TCRdb passed the 5' RACE reads through MiXCR, listing each CDR3 protein once. The sample records approximately 810,000 distinct CDR3 sequences, about 28% being singletons. Points on this clonotype: The antigen is undetermined. A clone one base away is much larger, so this may be a read error.

The TCR was taken from a woman older than 75 in good health. Sequenced: blood. The rearrangement links TRBV20-1 to TRBJ2-1; weak D call: TRBD2 (7 bases). The CDR3 sequence: CSAFLGGGWGNEQFF. The CDR3 region has the DNA TGCAGTGCCTTTCTTGGCGGGGGCTGGGGGAATGAGCAGTTCTTC.